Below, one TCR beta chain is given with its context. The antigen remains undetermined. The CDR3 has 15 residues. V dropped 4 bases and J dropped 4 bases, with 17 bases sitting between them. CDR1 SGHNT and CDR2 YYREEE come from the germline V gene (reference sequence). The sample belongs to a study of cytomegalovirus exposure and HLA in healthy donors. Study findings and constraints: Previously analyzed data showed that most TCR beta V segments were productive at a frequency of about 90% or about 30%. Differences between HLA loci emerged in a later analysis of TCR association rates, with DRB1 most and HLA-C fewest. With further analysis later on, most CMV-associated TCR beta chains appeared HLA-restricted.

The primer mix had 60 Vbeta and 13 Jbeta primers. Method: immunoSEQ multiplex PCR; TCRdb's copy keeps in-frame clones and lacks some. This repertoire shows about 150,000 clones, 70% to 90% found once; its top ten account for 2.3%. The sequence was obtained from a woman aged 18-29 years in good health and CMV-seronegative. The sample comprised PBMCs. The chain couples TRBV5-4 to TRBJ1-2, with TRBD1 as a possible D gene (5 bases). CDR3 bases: TGTGCCAGCAGCCCCGAGACCTGGGGGGGCTATGGCTACACCTTC. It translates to CASSPETWGGYGYTF.